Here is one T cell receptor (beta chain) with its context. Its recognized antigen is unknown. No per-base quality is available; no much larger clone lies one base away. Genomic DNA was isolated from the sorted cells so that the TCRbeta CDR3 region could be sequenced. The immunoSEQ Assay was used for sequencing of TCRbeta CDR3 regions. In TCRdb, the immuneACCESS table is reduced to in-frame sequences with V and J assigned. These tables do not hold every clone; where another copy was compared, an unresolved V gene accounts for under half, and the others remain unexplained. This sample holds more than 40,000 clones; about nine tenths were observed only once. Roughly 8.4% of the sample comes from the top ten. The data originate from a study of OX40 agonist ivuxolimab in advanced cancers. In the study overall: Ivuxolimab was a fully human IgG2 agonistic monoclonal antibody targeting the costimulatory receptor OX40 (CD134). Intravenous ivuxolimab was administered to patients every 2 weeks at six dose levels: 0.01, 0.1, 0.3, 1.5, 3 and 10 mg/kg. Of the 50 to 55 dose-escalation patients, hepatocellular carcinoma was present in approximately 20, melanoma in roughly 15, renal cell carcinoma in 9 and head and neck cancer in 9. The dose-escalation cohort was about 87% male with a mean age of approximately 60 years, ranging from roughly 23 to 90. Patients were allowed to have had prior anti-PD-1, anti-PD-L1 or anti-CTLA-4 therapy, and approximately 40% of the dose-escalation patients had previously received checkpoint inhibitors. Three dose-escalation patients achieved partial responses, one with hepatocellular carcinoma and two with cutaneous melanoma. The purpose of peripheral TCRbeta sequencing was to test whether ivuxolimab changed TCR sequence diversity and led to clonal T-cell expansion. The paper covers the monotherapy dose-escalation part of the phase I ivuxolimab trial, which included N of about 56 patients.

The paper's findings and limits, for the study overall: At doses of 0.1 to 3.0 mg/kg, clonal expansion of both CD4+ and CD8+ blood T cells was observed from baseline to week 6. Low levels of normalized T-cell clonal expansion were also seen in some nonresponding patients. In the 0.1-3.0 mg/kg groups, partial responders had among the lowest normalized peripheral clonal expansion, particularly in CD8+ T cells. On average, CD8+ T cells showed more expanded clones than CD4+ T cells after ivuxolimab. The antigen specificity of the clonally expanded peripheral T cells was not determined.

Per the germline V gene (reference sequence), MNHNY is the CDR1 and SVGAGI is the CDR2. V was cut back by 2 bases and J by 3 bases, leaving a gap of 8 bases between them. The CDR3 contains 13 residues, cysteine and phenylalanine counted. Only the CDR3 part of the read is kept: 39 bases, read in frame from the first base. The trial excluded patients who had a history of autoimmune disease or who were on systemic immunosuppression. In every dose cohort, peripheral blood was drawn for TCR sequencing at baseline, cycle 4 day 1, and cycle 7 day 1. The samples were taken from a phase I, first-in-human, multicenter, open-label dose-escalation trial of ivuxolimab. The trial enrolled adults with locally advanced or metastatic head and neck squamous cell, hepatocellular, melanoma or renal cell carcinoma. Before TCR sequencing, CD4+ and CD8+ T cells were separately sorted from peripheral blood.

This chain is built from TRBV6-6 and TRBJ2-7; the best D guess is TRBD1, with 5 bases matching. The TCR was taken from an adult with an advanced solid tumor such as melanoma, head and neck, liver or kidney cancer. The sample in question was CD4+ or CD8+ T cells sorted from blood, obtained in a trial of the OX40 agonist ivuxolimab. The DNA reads TGTGCCAGCAGTTACGGCAGGGACTACGAGCAGTACTTC. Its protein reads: CASSYGRDYEQYF.